These T cell receptor beta chains were read from a single sample in a study of human thymus T cells. The assay was immunoSEQ multiplex PCR, and TCRdb's table has in-frame clones only and misses some. The repertoire holds under 150,000 clones, with around 94% as singletons. Sequencing was performed on thymus tissue. All receptors derive from a boy younger than two with a congenital heart defect but otherwise immunologically healthy. CDR3s include the opening cysteine and the closing phenylalanine or tryptophan. D genes are given only for firm matches.

J | V | D | DNA | CDR3
TRBJ2-7 | TRBV7-2 | TRBD1 | TGTGCCAGCAGCCAAAACACCGGGACAGGGGATCCCTCCTACGAGCAGTACTTC | CASSQNTGTGDPSYEQYF
TRBJ2-3 | TRBV9 | NA | TGTGCCAGCAGCGTAAACGGGGGCACAGATACGCAGTATTTT | CASSVNGGTDTQYF
TRBJ2-7 | TRBV28 | TRBD1 | TGTGCCAGCAGCCGTATCCCCGGACAGGGGAAGTGGGAGCAGTACTTC | CASSRIPGQGKWEQYF
TRBJ2-1 | TRBV28 | NA | TGTGCCAGCAGGGAGAAAGGGGACAATGAGCAGTTCTTC | CASREKGDNEQFF
TRBJ2-3 | TRBV7-3 | NA | TGTGCCAGCAGCTTATCTGGGGGCGAAGATACGCAGTATTTT | CASSLSGGEDTQYF
TRBJ2-7 | TRBV11-1 | TRBD1 | TGTGCCAGCAGCTCGATTGATGGGACAGGGAAGGTAACCGGCGAGCAGTACTTC | CASSSIDGTGKVTGEQYF
TRBJ1-2 | TRBV25-1 | NA | TGTGCCAGCAACAACAGCCAGGGGCGTAGCTATGGCTACACCTTC | CASNNSQGRSYGYTF
TRBJ2-3 | TRBV5-1 | NA | TGCGCCAGCAGCGATTTAGGGGGCACAGATACGCAGTATTTT | CASSDLGGTDTQYF
TRBJ2-3 | TRBV10-1 | NA | TGCGCCAGCAGTATCCCCTTTGGCGAGCAGTATTTT | CASSIPFGEQYF
TRBJ1-1 | TRBV11-2 | TRBD1 | TGTGCCAGCAGCCCCGAGGACAGGGTGAACACTGAAGCTTTCTTT | CASSPEDRVNTEAFF
TRBJ2-7 | TRBV4-3 | TRBD1 | TGCGCCAGCAGCCAGGGGACAGGGGGCTCCTACGAGCAGTACTTC | CASSQGTGGSYEQYF
TRBJ1-6 | TRBV6-4 | TRBD1 | TGTGCCAGCAGTGCGGAGGGGGCGAATAATCCCCTCCACTTT | CASSAEGANNPLHF
TRBJ1-2 | TRBV12-5 | TRBD1 | TGTGCTAGTGCCCTCAGACAGGGTTACTATGGCTACACCTTC | CASALRQGYYGYTF
TRBJ2-1 | TRBV6-5 | NA | TGTGCCAGCAGTTATGCTCCGCCCGCCCTAAACAATGAGCAGTTCTTC | CASSYAPPALNNEQFF
TRBJ1-2 | TRBV2 | TRBD1 | TGTGCCAGCAGTGTAGGACAGGTCTATGGCTACACCTTC | CASSVGQVYGYTF
TRBJ1-1 | TRBV14 | NA | TGTGCCAGCAGCAGAGGGACTGAAGCTTTCTTT | CASSRGTEAFF